The T cell receptor beta chain described here comes from a study of T cell repertoires in cytomegalovirus infection. Overall study context: CMV epitopes used comprised recently identified HLA-C-restricted ones and well-studied HLA-B-restricted ones.

Study-wide points: CMV carriers having the relevant HLA were flagged by cumulative public TCR beta family frequency. Dominating the ex vivo response were TCR beta clonotypes that were CMV-specific and HLA-C-restricted.

TCRdb ran MiXCR on the reads and lists one entry per CDR3 protein. The sample consists of around 900,000 distinct CDR3 sequences, roughly 30% of them appearing once. In the case of this clonotype: Its matching antigen is unknown.

Sequencing was performed on cultured CD8+ T cells from PBMCs, taken from culture after CMV antigen stimulation. The clonotype comes from a human donor in good health (CMV status not recorded). Some clones in this sample may be carry-over from other donors' samples.

CDR3 sequence: CASSEFAGDRQETQYF. CDR3 sequence (DNA): TGTGCCAGCAGTGAATTTGCGGGGGACCGCCAAGAGACCCAGTACTTC. J is TRBJ2-5 and V is TRBV25-1; 7 bases align to TRBD2. The CDR3 runs to 16 residues. Trimming at V came to 1 base and at J to 1 base, leaving 6 bases not matched to a gene. Per germline, CDR1 MGHDK and CDR2 SYGVNS.